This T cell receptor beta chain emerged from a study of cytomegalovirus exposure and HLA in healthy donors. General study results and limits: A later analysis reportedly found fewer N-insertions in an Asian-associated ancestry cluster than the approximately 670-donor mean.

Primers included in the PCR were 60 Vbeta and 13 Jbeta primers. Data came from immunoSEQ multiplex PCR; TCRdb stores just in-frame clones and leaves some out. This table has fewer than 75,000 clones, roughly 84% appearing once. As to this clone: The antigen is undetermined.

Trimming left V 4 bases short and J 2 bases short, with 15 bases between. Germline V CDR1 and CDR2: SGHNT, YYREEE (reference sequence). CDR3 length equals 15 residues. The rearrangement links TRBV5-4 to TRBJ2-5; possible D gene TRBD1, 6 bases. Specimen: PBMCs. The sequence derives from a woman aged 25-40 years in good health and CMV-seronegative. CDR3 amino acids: CASSKNTGIQETQYF. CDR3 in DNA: TGTGCCAGCAGCAAAAATACAGGGATTCAAGAGACCCAGTACTTC.